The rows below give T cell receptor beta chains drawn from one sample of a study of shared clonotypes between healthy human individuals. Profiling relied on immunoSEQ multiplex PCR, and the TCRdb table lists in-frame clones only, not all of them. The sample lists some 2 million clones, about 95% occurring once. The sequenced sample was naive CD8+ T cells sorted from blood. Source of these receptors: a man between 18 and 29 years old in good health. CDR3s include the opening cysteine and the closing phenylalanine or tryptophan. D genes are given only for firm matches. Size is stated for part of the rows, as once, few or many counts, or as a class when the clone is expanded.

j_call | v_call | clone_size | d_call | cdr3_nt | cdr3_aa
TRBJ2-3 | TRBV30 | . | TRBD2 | TGTGCCTGGATGGAGCGGGGGGGCACAGATACGCAGTATTTT | CAWMERGGTDTQYF
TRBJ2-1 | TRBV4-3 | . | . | TGCGCCAGCAGCGCCCCGCCCTACAATGAGCAGTTCTTC | CASSAPPYNEQFF
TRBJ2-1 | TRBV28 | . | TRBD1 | TGTGCCAGCAGTTTTTGGGACAGGGGTGATGAGCAGTTCTTC | CASSFWDRGDEQFF
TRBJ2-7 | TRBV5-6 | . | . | TGTGCCAGCAGCTTTGGAGGACCTGAAGTGCACTTC | CASSFGGPEVHF
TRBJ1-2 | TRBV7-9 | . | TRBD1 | TGTGCCAGCAGCGTCGGGACAGGGGGTGGCTACACCTTC | CASSVGTGGGYTF
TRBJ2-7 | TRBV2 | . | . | TGTGCCAGCAGTGAATCAGGGAGCGGCACCTACGAGCAGTACTTC | CASSESGSGTYEQYF
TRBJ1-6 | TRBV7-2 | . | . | TGTGCCAGCAGCACATCCGGGACATGGGGCCATTCACCCCTCCACTTT | CASSTSGTWGHSPLHF
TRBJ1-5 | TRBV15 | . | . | TGTGCCACCAGCAGAGAGAGGGGGGCTAGCAATCAGCCCCAGCATTTT | CATSRERGASNQPQHF
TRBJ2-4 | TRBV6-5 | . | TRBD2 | TGTGCCAGCAGTTACGGCGGGGGGGCCTCAGACATTCAGTACTTC | CASSYGGGASDIQYF
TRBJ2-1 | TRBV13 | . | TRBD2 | TGTGCCAGCAGCTTAGGACTAGCGGGGCCGGGGAATGAGCAGTTCTTC | CASSLGLAGPGNEQFF
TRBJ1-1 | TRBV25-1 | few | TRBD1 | TGTGCCAGCAGGGGAACCGGGACAGGGAACACTGAAGCTTTCTTT | CASRGTGTGNTEAFF
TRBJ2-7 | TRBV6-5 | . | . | TGTGCCAGCATAAGTCTAGCATATCAGCAGTACTTC | CASISLAYQQYF
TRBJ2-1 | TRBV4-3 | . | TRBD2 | TGCGCCAGCAGCCACCTAGCGGGGGCCTACAATGAGCAGTTCTTC | CASSHLAGAYNEQFF
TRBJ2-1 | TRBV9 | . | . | TGTGCCAGCAGCGTAGGGCCGGACACCTACAATGAGCAGTTCTTC | CASSVGPDTYNEQFF
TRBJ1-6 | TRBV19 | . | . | TGTGCCAGTAGGAACGTGGAGGGTTATAATTCACCCCTCCACTTT | CASRNVEGYNSPLHF
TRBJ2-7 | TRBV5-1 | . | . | TGCGCCAGCAGCGATCCGATCAGTTACGAGCAGTACTTC | CASSDPISYEQYF
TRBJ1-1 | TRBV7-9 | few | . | TGTGCCAGCAGCATCAGGGGTTTGAACACTGAAGCTTTCTTT | CASSIRGLNTEAFF
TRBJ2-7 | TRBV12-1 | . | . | TGTGCCAGCAGCTACCGGACAGGCCTCGAGCAGTACTTC | CASSYRTGLEQYF
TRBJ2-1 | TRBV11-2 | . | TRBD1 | TGTGCCAGCAGCCGCGACAGGGGCGACGGAAATGAGCAGTTCTTC | CASSRDRGDGNEQFF
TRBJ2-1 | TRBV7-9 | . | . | TGTGCCAGCAGCCCGGTTAGCGGAGTATACAATGAGCAGTTCTTC | CASSPVSGVYNEQFF
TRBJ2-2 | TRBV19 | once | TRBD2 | TGTGCCAGTAGTAGCCCGGGACTAGCGTACACCGGGGAGCTGTTTTTT | CASSSPGLAYTGELFF
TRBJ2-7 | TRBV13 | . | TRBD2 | TGTGCCAGCAGCCCCCCGGACGGGGAGGGCCCTTTCGAGCAGTACTTC | CASSPPDGEGPFEQYF